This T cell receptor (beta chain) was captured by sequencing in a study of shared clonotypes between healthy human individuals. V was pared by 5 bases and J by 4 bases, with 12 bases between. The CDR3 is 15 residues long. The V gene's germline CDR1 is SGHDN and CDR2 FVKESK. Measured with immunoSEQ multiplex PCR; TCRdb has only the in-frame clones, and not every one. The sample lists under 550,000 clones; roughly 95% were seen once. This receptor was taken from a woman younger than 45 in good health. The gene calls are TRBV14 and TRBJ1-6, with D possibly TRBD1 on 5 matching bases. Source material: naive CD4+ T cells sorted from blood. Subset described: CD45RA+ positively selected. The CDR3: CASSRDRGYNSPLHF. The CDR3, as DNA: TGTGCCAGCAGCAGAGATAGGGGTTATAATTCACCCCTCCACTTT.